The 12 T cell receptor beta chains below were found in one sample sequenced in a study of OX40 agonist ivuxolimab in advanced cancers. Library preparation used the immunoSEQ multiplex PCR assay. Held by TCRdb, this immuneACCESS table contains in-frame sequences only and omits some clones. Under half of the omission traces to an unresolved V gene where checked; the cause of the rest is unknown. The sample has tens of thousands of clones on record, roughly nine tenths of them singletons. The leading ten clones occupy 1.4% to 1.5% of the sample. This specimen was CD4+ or CD8+ T cells sorted from blood, taken in a trial of the OX40 agonist ivuxolimab. The source is an adult with an advanced solid tumor such as melanoma, head and neck, liver or kidney cancer.

A few counts support this clone. This chain joins TRBV5-4 and TRBJ1-2; TRBD1 might be the D (5 bases). V was clipped by 4 bases and J by 6 bases, with 16 bases between them. This CDR3 has 14 residues. Germline V lookup: CDR1 SGHNT, CDR2 YYREEE (reference sequence). The CDR3 DNA reads TGTGCCAGCAGCGAAATCCAGGGAGGTCATGGCTACACCTTC. This translates into CASSEIQGGHGYTF.

This sequence joins TRBV6-8 and TRBJ2-1; 8 nucleotides agree with TRBD2. Looked up from germline, CDR1 is MNHGY and CDR2 is SAAAGT. The CDR3 runs 12 residues. Germline trimming cut 7 bases from V and 8 bases from J; bases unmatched to any gene: 4. The CDR3 is CASTGGLDEQFF. The CDR3, as DNA: TGTGCCAGCACGGGGGGGCTGGATGAGCAGTTCTTC.

V and J are TRBV4-3 and TRBJ1-2; D call uncertain. Per germline, CDR1 LGHNA and CDR2 YSLEER. CDR3 length: 17 residues. The germline V and J ends were trimmed by 0 bases and 4 bases, with 18 bases remaining between them. The CDR3 sequence: CASSQDYRSTLSYGYTF. CDR3 DNA sequence: TGCGCCAGCAGCCAAGATTACCGAAGTACCCTTTCCTATGGCTACACCTTC.

The chain joins TRBV11-3 to TRBJ2-1, with D maybe TRBD2 (6 bases). V shed 1 base and J shed 1 base, with 14 bases lying between them. The CDR3 length is 17 residues. CDR1 SGHNT and CDR2 YENEEA come from the germline V gene. CDR3 DNA sequence: TGTGCCAGCAGCTTAGGCGCGGGGAAGGGGTCCTACAATGAGCAGTTCTTC. Its translation: CASSLGAGKGSYNEQFF.

The rearrangement links TRBV18 to TRBJ2-7; 9 bases match TRBD1. This CDR3 contains 15 residues. V lost 4 bases, J lost 7 bases, and 11 bases stayed unmatched. The V gene's germline CDR1 is KGHSH and CDR2 LQKENI. The CDR3 sequence: CASSLNQGQGGEQYF. The CDR3 DNA reads TGTGCCAGCTCACTGAACCAGGGACAGGGAGGGGAGCAGTACTTC. The full variable domain, rest sourced from reference TRBV18 and TRBJ2-7, is NAGVMQNPRHLVRRRGQEARLRCSPMKGHSHVYWYRQLPEEGLKFMVYLQKENIIDESGMPKERFSAEFPKEGPSILRIQQVVRGDSAAYFCASSLNQGQGGEQYFGPGTRLTVT.

J is TRBJ2-7 and V is TRBV27, with 9 bases fitting TRBD2. With V trimmed by 0 bases and J by 0 bases, 0 bases remained unmatched. This CDR3 has 15 amino acids. The V gene's germline CDR1 is MNHEY and CDR2 SMNVEV (reference sequence). Here the CDR3 reads CASSLSSGSSYEQYF. The DNA for the CDR3 is TGTGCCAGCAGTTTATCTAGCGGGAGCTCCTACGAGCAGTACTTC.

V usage is TRBV11-3 and J usage is TRBJ2-1; 7 nucleotides align to TRBD1. Germline CDR1 reads SGHNT; CDR2 reads YENEEA. The CDR3 loop spans 15 amino acids. V lost 4 bases, J lost 4 bases, and 7 bases stayed unmatched. The CDR3 sequence is CASSYSAGGYNEQFF. CDR3 coding DNA: TGTGCCAGCAGCTACTCGGCAGGGGGATACAATGAGCAGTTCTTC.

The chain links TRBV5-1 to TRBJ2-2; 8 bases agree with TRBD2. The CDR3 is made up of 15 amino acids. V was pared by 0 bases and J by 9 bases, with 7 bases of the junction left unmatched. Germline loops: CDR1 SGHRS, CDR2 YFSETQ. The CDR3 region has the DNA TGCGCCAGCAGCTTGGATATAGCGGGGTCCCGGGAGCTGTTTTTT. Translating it yields CASSLDIAGSRELFF.

The V and J genes are TRBV18 and TRBJ1-3; no reliable D call. Trimming shortened V by 6 bases and J by 0 bases, and 12 bases separated the two germline ends. Germline V CDR1 and CDR2: KGHSH, LQKENI. The CDR3 contains 15 residues. The CDR3 region has the DNA TGTGCCAGCTCGCAGACACCGAGCTCTGGAAACACCATATATTTT. Protein sequence: CASSQTPSSGNTIYF.

This chain joins TRBV27 and TRBJ1-1; D perhaps matches TRBD1 (5 bases). The germline V and J ends were trimmed by 2 bases and 3 bases, with 10 bases remaining between them. The CDR3 sequence is 14 residues long. Germline V gene data show CDR1 as MNHEY and CDR2 as SMNVEV (reference sequence). In DNA form, the CDR3 reads TGTGCCAGCAGTTTAAGGGGTTTTGACACTGAAGCTTTCTTT. Its protein is CASSLRGFDTEAFF.

The chain is built from TRBV7-3 and TRBJ2-3, with D perhaps matching TRBD1 or TRBD2 (5 bases each). Trimming cost V 6 bases and J 6 bases, with 13 bases left between them. In germline, CDR1 is SGHTA, CDR2 FQGTGA. CDR3 length equals 13 residues. In DNA, the CDR3 is TGTGCCAGCAGTTATACCCGGGACGATACGCAGTATTTT. This sequence encodes CASSYTRDDTQYF.

Note on this clone: Additional DNA sequences in this sample encode the identical CDR3. The CDR3 loop is CASSLAGGFQETQYF. CDR3 DNA: TGTGCCAGCAGCTTAGCGGGGGGTTTCCAAGAGACCCAGTACTTC. J is TRBJ2-5 and V is TRBV7-2, with D possibly TRBD2 on 6 matching bases. V shed 0 bases and J shed 1 base, with 9 bases lying between them. Germline V CDR1 and CDR2: SGHTA, FQGNSA. There are 15 residues in the CDR3.